Below, one T cell receptor beta chain is given with its context. Its antigen is unknown. The germline V and J ends were trimmed by 6 bases and 5 bases, with 10 bases remaining between them. This CDR3 spans 13 amino acids. Germline CDR1 reads SEHNR; CDR2 reads FQNEAQ (reference sequence). The sample comes from a study of cytomegalovirus exposure and HLA in healthy donors. Points from the study as a whole: Later analysis found that TCR beta chains associated with HLA were more clonally expanded than other, equally common chains. There were reportedly fewer N-insertions in an Asian-associated ancestry cluster than the approximately 640-donor mean, in a later analysis. Information on immune exposure was restricted to one variable (CMV serostatus). HLA alleles showed associations with about 15,000 TCR beta sequences in a later analysis, at a 0.05 false discovery rate.

PCR used 60 Vbeta primers and 13 Jbeta primers. This table comes from immunoSEQ multiplex PCR, and its TCRdb copy is limited to in-frame clones, with some not included. This sample's table reports some 200,000 clones. The chain has TRBV7-9 and TRBJ2-2, with D maybe TRBD2 (5 bases). The sequencing sample was made of PBMCs. This receptor was identified in a man aged 25-45 years in good health and CMV-seronegative. The CDR3 sequence is CASRTPGTGELFF. CDR3 nucleotides: TGTGCCAGCAGGACACCGGGGACCGGGGAGCTGTTTTTT. Drawing the rest from reference TRBV7-9 and TRBJ2-2, the complete variable domain is DTGVSQNPRHKITKRGQNVTFRCDPISEHNRLYWYRQTLGQGPEFLTYFQNEAQLEKSRLLSDRFSAERPKGSFSTLEIQRTEQGDSAMYLCASRTPGTGELFFGEGSRLTVL.